One and the same sample provided the 27 T cell receptor beta chains below, sequenced in a study of blood T cells in healthy people across ages. Primed by a sample-barcoded 5' primer and a J-beta primer mix, a second PCR proceeded for 7 to 11 cycles. From the 5' RACE reads, TCRdb called clonotypes with MiXCR, one entry per CDR3 protein. This table has almost 1 million distinct CDR3 sequences, about 53% appearing once. The material sequenced was blood. The receptors were sampled from a woman aged 55 to 70 in good health.

The table lists this clonotype with a few counts. For the CDR3, the DNA is TGCAGTGCTTCTGGACTAGCGTCCTACGAGCAGTACTTC. It yields the protein CSASGLASYEQYF. The chain uses TRBV20-1 and TRBJ2-7; 9 bases are a match to TRBD2. The CDR3 spans 13 residues. V gave up 5 bases and J gave up 1 base; unmatched junction bases: 3. CDR1 and CDR2 from the germline V gene are DFQATT and SNEGSKA (reference sequence).

In DNA form, the CDR3 reads TGTGCCAGCACTGCCGATTTAGGACAGCCCCAGCATTTT. Protein sequence: CASTADLGQPQHF. V and J are TRBV25-1 and TRBJ1-5, with D unresolved. Germline lookup yields CDR1 MGHDK and CDR2 SYGVNS. The CDR3 totals 13 residues. The V end was cut by 7 bases, the J end by 7 bases, with 14 bases between.

V and J are TRBV29-1 and TRBJ2-3, with D hard to call. The CDR3 length is 11 residues. The germline V gene has CDR1 SQVTM and CDR2 ANQGSEA. V lost 4 bases and J lost 4, with 6 bases in between. CDR3 protein: CSVGMADTQYF. The CDR3 DNA reads as TGCAGCGTTGGAATGGCAGATACGCAGTATTTT.

J is TRBJ2-5 and V is TRBV4-2; TRBD2 might be the D (5 bases). The CDR3 has 14 residues. The germline CDR1 and CDR2 sequences are LGHNA and YNFKEQ. V was cut by 4 bases and J by 5 bases, with 14 bases left in between. CDR3: CASSPVVGVETQYF. The CDR3 DNA sequence: TGTGCCAGCAGCCCCGTCGTGGGAGTGGAGACCCAGTACTTC.

The chain employs TRBV20-1 and TRBJ2-7, with TRBD2 matching 10 bases. The CDR3 loop spans 14 amino acids. V trimming: 6 bases; J trimming: 6 bases; junction bases outside the gene matches: 11. The germline V gene encodes CDR1 DFQATT and CDR2 SNEGSKA (reference sequence). CDR3 residues: CSAASGRGDGEQYF. For the CDR3, the DNA is TGCAGTGCCGCTAGCGGGAGAGGTGATGGCGAGCAGTACTTC.

This clonotype was found a few times. The chain has TRBV7-2 and TRBJ2-7, with D possibly TRBD1 on 6 matching bases. V dropped 4 bases and J dropped 0 bases, with 13 bases sitting between them. CDR3 length equals 15 residues. The germline CDR1 and CDR2 sequences are SGHTA and FQGNSA. The CDR3 protein is CASSSRGSYSYEQYF. The CDR3, as DNA: TGTGCCAGCAGCTCGAGGGGGTCCTACTCCTACGAGCAGTACTTC.

The chain recombines TRBV4-3 with TRBJ2-1; 11 bases line up with TRBD1. In germline, CDR1 is LGHNA, CDR2 YSLEER. CDR3 size: 15 residues. V was pared by 0 bases and J by 8 bases, with 3 bases of the junction left unmatched. In DNA form, the CDR3 reads TGCGCCAGCAGCCAAGACGGGACAGGGGGGTATGAGCAGTTCTTC. It translates to CASSQDGTGGYEQFF.

This chain uses TRBV4-1 with TRBJ1-5, with 7 bases fitting TRBD1. This CDR3 comprises 13 residues. Trimming took 5 bases from V and 5 from J; bases not matched to a gene: 3. Germline CDR1 and CDR2: MGHRA and YSYEKL. Written as DNA, the CDR3 is TGCGCCAGCAGCTGGGACAGCGATCAGCCCCAGCATTTT. This gives the protein CASSWDSDQPQHF.

V and J are TRBV24-1 and TRBJ2-5; tentatively, D is TRBD1 or TRBD2 (5 bases each). From germline, CDR1 is KGHDR and CDR2 SFDVKD. The CDR3 spans 18 residues. V was clipped by 7 bases and J by 4 bases, with 27 bases between them. CDR3: CATSNRDAGIRGLETQYF. The CDR3 DNA follows: TGTGCCACCAGCAACCGGGACGCTGGGATTCGAGGACTAGAGACCCAGTACTTC.

This clonotype was seen a handful of times. The chain recombines TRBV6-2 or TRBV6-3 with TRBJ2-6; a weak D match, TRBD1 (5 bases). Germline CDR1 MNHEY, CDR2 SVGEGT. V gave up 0 bases and J gave up 3 bases, with 15 bases separating them. The CDR3 consists of 18 residues. CDR3 sequence reads: CASSYSRAGKDGANVLTF. The CDR3 DNA follows: TGTGCCAGCAGTTACTCTCGGGCAGGGAAGGATGGGGCCAACGTCCTGACTTTC.

This rearrangement joins TRBV12-3 or TRBV12-4 to TRBJ1-1; the D is unclear. The CDR3 consists of 13 residues. The V gene lost 6 bases and the J gene lost 1 base, with 9 bases spanning the gap. The CDR3 nucleotides are TGTGCCAGCAGCTATAACAGGAACACTGAAGCTTTCTTT. Amino acid sequence: CASSYNRNTEAFF.

The J gene is TRBJ1-2, the V gene TRBV6-4; D is unclear. Germline assignment: CDR1 MRHNA and CDR2 SNTAGT. V lost 2 bases and J 5 bases, leaving 9 bases between the germline ends. This CDR3 has 13 amino acids. The CDR3 DNA reads TGTGCCAGCAGTGACGAGCCAGGATATGGCTACACCTTC. The encoded protein is CASSDEPGYGYTF.

This chain uses TRBV3-1 with TRBJ2-5, with 9 bases identical to TRBD1. The CDR3 totals 13 residues. CDR1 and CDR2 (germline): LGHDT, YNNKEL (reference sequence). Trimming removed 7 bases from V and 5 bases from J; junction bases left unmatched: 5. The CDR3 loop reads CASNRGQGETQYF. The CDR3 region has the DNA TGTGCCAGCAACCGAGGACAGGGGGAGACCCAGTACTTC.

The table lists this clonotype with a count of one. V and J are TRBV4-1 and TRBJ2-7; tentative D call: TRBD2 (6 bases). Per germline, CDR1 MGHRA and CDR2 YSYEKL. V dropped 5 bases and J dropped 3 bases, with 20 bases sitting between them. The CDR3 is 16 amino acids. The chain's CDR3 is CASSSDVTGSYYEQYF. In DNA, the CDR3 is TGCGCCAGCAGCAGTGACGTAACCGGGAGCTACTACGAGCAGTACTTC.

This clonotype was seen a handful of times. J is TRBJ2-5 and V is TRBV7-2, with D hard to call. Germline assignment: CDR1 SGHTA and CDR2 FQGNSA. The CDR3 is 15 residues long. The V gene lost 5 bases and the J gene lost 2 bases, with 15 bases spanning the gap. CDR3 sequence reads: CASSPQMIGQETQYF. CDR3 in DNA: TGTGCCAGCAGCCCACAAATGATAGGACAAGAGACCCAGTACTTC.

This clonotype was detected only a few times. CDR3 sequence (DNA): TGTGCCAGCAGACCAAACCGGGACAGGGTTGGCTATGGCTACACCTTC. Its translation: CASRPNRDRVGYGYTF. This chain joins TRBV6-2 or TRBV6-3 and TRBJ1-2; 9 nucleotides match TRBD1. CDR3 length: 16 amino acids. V shed 6 bases, J shed 4 bases, and the junction held 12 bases outside the gene matches. Germline V gives CDR1 MNHEY, CDR2 SVGEGT.

The DNA of the CDR3 is TGTGCCAGCAGCGGGGGACCGATAGCCTACGAGCAGTACTTC. Translation: CASSGGPIAYEQYF. The genes are TRBV9 and TRBJ2-7, with D perhaps matching TRBD1 or TRBD2 (5 bases each). Germline assignment: CDR1 SGDLS and CDR2 YYNGEE. This CDR3 has 14 amino acids. The V end lost 3 bases, the J end lost 2 bases, and 12 bases lay between the germline ends.

V is TRBV29-1 and J is TRBJ2-1; 8 positions agree with TRBD1. Germline CDR1 reads SQVTM; CDR2 reads ANQGSEA. The CDR3 covers 12 residues. Trimming removed 4 bases from V and 7 bases from J; junction bases left unmatched: 3. CDR3 bases: TGCAGCGTTGGAAGGACAGGGAATGAGCAGTTCTTC. Residues: CSVGRTGNEQFF.

The V and J genes are TRBV7-9 and TRBJ1-4, with 7 nucleotides matching TRBD1. The V gene end was trimmed by 3 bases and the J gene end by 3 bases; junction bases not matched to a gene: 7. Germline CDR1 is SEHNR and CDR2 is FQNEAQ (reference sequence). The CDR3 is made up of 16 amino acids. CDR3 in DNA: TGTGCCAGCAGCTTGGAGGGGGCGCATCCTAATGAAAAACTGTTTTTT. Translating it yields CASSLEGAHPNEKLFF.

The rearrangement joins TRBV12-3 or TRBV12-4 to TRBJ1-2, with 11 bases lining up with TRBD1. The CDR3 has 16 amino acids. The junction had 13 bases not matched to a gene; V was cut back by 6 bases and J by 7 bases. The CDR3 spells CASRWTGGTGRAGYTF. CDR3 in DNA: TGTGCCAGCAGGTGGACAGGGGGCACGGGTCGGGCTGGCTACACCTTC.

This clonotype was seen a handful of times. The chain links TRBV6-2 or TRBV6-3 to TRBJ2-7; perhaps TRBD2 as D (6 bases). Germline values: CDR1 MNHEY, CDR2 SVGEGT. The CDR3 is 14 residues long. The V and J ends lost 2 bases and 2 bases respectively, with 10 bases between them. CDR3 protein: CASSYIAGTYEQYF. CDR3 bases: TGTGCCAGCAGTTACATTGCGGGAACCTACGAGCAGTACTTC.

This clonotype was observed once. The V call is TRBV4-2, the J call TRBJ1-4; D gene uncertain. This CDR3 comprises 18 residues. Trimming stripped 0 bases from V and 4 bases from J, with 18 bases between. Germline V gene lookup returns CDR1 LGHNA and CDR2 YNFKEQ. Here the CDR3 reads CASSQDNYPGSLNEKLFF. CDR3 coding DNA: TGTGCCAGCAGCCAAGATAATTATCCGGGGTCCCTTAATGAAAAACTGTTTTTT.

This clonotype was seen a handful of times. The rearrangement links TRBV28 to TRBJ2-7; TRBD1 agrees at 10 bases. Trimming cost V 5 bases and J 2 bases; bases outside gene matches: 9. Germline values: CDR1 MDHEN, CDR2 SYDVKM. This CDR3 has 16 amino acids. The CDR3 nucleotides read TGTGCCAGCAGTAACCTGGGACAGGGGTTCACCTACGAGCAGTACTTC. Its protein product is CASSNLGQGFTYEQYF.

The sample holds one count of this clonotype. The chain links TRBV4-1 to TRBJ1-1, with 9 positions matching TRBD1. The CDR3 covers 16 residues. V shed 4 bases and J 5 bases; nucleotides not matched to a gene: 11. Germline V gene sequence: CDR1 MGHRA, CDR2 YSYEKL. This chain's CDR3 is CASSPLPGQGLTEAFF. In nucleotides, the CDR3 is TGCGCCAGCAGCCCCCTTCCCGGACAGGGGCTAACTGAAGCTTTCTTT.

The chain is built from TRBV7-8 and TRBJ2-1; D is perhaps TRBD2 (7 bases). The germline V and J ends were trimmed by 2 bases and 0 bases, with 17 bases remaining between them. This CDR3 region has 18 residues. Per germline, CDR1 SGHVS and CDR2 FQNEAQ. The chain's CDR3 is CASSLRSTGGSSYNEQFF. As DNA, the CDR3 is TGTGCCAGCAGCTTACGGTCGACAGGCGGGAGCTCCTACAATGAGCAGTTCTTC. Full variable domain (missing parts from reference TRBV7-8 and TRBJ2-1): GAGVSQSPRYKVAKRGQDVALRCDPISGHVSLFWYQQALGQGPEFLTYFQNEAQLDKSGLPSDRFFAERPEGSVSTLKIQRTQQEDSAVYLCASSLRSTGGSSYNEQFFGPGTRLTVL.

The chain employs TRBV25-1 and TRBJ2-1; 8 bases align to TRBD1. V lost 4 bases to trimming and J lost 4 bases; unmatched junction nucleotides: 3. CDR3 size: 14 residues. The V gene's germline CDR1 is MGHDK and CDR2 SYGVNS. Written as DNA, the CDR3 is TGTGCCAGCAGTGGGACAGGGCCATACAATGAGCAGTTCTTC. Encoded protein: CASSGTGPYNEQFF.

This clonotype was seen only a few times. This rearrangement joins TRBV9 to TRBJ2-7; 7 nucleotides line up with TRBD1. This CDR3 contains 13 residues. The ends lost 3 bases at V and 2 bases at J; junction bases unmatched: 2. Per the germline V gene, CDR1 is SGDLS and CDR2 is YYNGEE. In DNA form, the CDR3 reads TGTGCCAGCAGCGAAGGGACAGCCTACGAGCAGTACTTC. It codes for CASSEGTAYEQYF.